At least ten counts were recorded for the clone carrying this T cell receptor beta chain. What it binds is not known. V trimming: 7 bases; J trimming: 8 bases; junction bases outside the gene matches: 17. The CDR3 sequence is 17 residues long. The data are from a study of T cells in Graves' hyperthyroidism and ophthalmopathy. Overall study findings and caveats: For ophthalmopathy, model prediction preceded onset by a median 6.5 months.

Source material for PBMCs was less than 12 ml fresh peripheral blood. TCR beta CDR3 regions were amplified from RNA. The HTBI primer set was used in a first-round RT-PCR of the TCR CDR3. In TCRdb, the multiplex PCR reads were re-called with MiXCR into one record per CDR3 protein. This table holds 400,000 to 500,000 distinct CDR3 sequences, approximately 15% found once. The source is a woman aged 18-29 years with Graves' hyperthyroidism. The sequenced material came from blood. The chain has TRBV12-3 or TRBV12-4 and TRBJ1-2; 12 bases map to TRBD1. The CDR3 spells CASTPPSGGQGANGYTF. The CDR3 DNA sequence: TGTGCCAGCACCCCCCCCTCCGGGGGACAGGGGGCGAACGGCTACACCTTC.